These T cell receptor beta chains were read from a single sample in a study of blood T cell repertoires in COVID-19. Sequencing was performed with immunoSEQ multiplex PCR; in TCRdb, only in-frame clones are kept and a portion is missing. In the table there are about 230,000 clones, 86% of which are singletons. Material: PBMCs or T cells enriched from blood (not recorded which). These receptors were collected from a woman in her 50s in a cohort exposed to, infected with or recovered from COVID-19 (not recorded which). Both conserved end residues are part of each CDR3. A D gene is named only where the DNA matches it firmly. The size field is filled for only some rows; it gives once, few, many or a size class.

v_call	clone_size	j_call	d_call	cdr3_length	cdr3_aa	cdr3_nt
TRBV27	-	TRBJ2-5	TRBD2	16	CASSGRTSGGAETQYF	TGTGCCAGCAGTGGACGGACTAGCGGGGGGGCTGAGACCCAGTACTTC
TRBV28	-	TRBJ1-2	-	10	CASSSTGYTF	TGTGCCAGCAGTTCAACAGGCTACACCTTC
TRBV9	-	TRBJ2-3	-	16	CASSPRTTPSTDTQYF	TGTGCCAGCAGCCCTCGGACTACTCCTAGCACAGATACGCAGTATTTT
TRBV18	-	TRBJ1-1	-	14	CASSPDRQNTEAFF	TGTGCCAGCTCTCCAGACAGACAAAACACTGAAGCTTTCTTT
TRBV7-6	-	TRBJ1-2	-	12	CASSLLGSGYTF	TGTGCCAGCAGCTTACTAGGGAGCGGCTACACCTTC
TRBV5-8	-	TRBJ2-2	TRBD2	16	CASTLAGAQGTGELFF	TGTGCCAGCACACTAGCGGGGGCCCAGGGCACCGGGGAGCTGTTTTTT
TRBV27	once	TRBJ2-7	TRBD1	16	CASSPQGQGDPYEQYF	TGTGCCAGCAGTCCACAGGGACAGGGGGATCCCTACGAGCAGTACTTC
TRBV27	-	TRBJ1-1	TRBD1	20	CASSLSRNTIRQGARTEAFF	TGTGCCAGCAGTTTATCCCGAAACACAATCCGTCAGGGGGCGCGAACTGAAGCTTTCTTT
TRBV6-1	-	TRBJ2-5	TRBD2	16	CASSAQERGHQETQYF	TGTGCCAGCAGTGCCCAAGAGCGGGGCCACCAAGAGACCCAGTACTTC
TRBV25-1	-	TRBJ1-2	-	15	CASSDPTGGVYGYTF	TGTGCCAGCAGTGACCCAACAGGAGGGGTATATGGCTACACCTTC
TRBV4-1	-	TRBJ2-3	-	14	CASRDGDGTDTQYF	TGCGCCAGCAGGGACGGGGATGGCACAGATACGCAGTATTTT
TRBV7-9	-	TRBJ2-5	-	16	CASSLGWAEAKETQYF	TGTGCCAGCAGCTTGGGATGGGCGGAGGCGAAAGAGACCCAGTACTTC
TRBV20-1	-	TRBJ1-4	TRBD1	15	CSASHPGTGGEKLFF	TGCAGTGCTAGTCACCCCGGGACAGGGGGCGAAAAACTGTTTTTT
TRBV6-6	-	TRBJ2-1	-	18	CASSRKRKGTATYNEQFF	TGTGCCAGCAGCCGAAAGCGAAAAGGGACTGCCACCTACAATGAGCAGTTCTTC
TRBV7-8	-	TRBJ2-7	TRBD1	15	CASSTDRGWGYEQYF	TGTGCCAGCAGTACGGACAGGGGGTGGGGCTACGAGCAGTACTTC
TRBV7-2	-	TRBJ1-3	-	16	CASARRSTLSGNTIYF	TGTGCCAGCGCTCGGAGGTCTACCCTCTCTGGAAACACCATATATTTT
TRBV7-9	once	TRBJ2-5	TRBD2	13	CASSAPGLATQYF	TGTGCCAGCAGCGCCCCGGGACTAGCGACCCAGTACTTC
TRBV6-5	-	TRBJ1-2	-	12	CASGQRGYGYTF	TGTGCCAGCGGACAGAGAGGCTATGGCTACACCTTC
TRBV18	-	TRBJ1-2	TRBD1	16	CASSPAAGQGVYGYTF	TGTGCCAGCTCACCTGCTGCGGGACAGGGGGTCTATGGCTACACCTTC
TRBV9	-	TRBJ1-5	-	14	CASSQSGGNQPQHF	TGTGCCAGCAGCCAGTCTGGTGGCAATCAGCCCCAGCATTTT
TRBV5-1	-	TRBJ2-7	-	13	CASSVDRAYEQYF	TGCGCCAGCAGCGTGGACAGAGCCTACGAGCAGTACTTC
TRBV5-1	-	TRBJ2-5	-	11	CASRQQETQYF	TGCGCCAGCAGACAGCAAGAGACCCAGTACTTC
TRBV25-1	once	TRBJ2-5	TRBD2	15	CASSPAGGGEETQYF	TGTGCCAGCAGTCCCGCCGGCGGGGGAGAAGAGACCCAGTACTTC
TRBV27	-	TRBJ1-3	TRBD1	16	CASRSGTVLPGNTIYF	TGTGCCAGCAGGTCCGGGACAGTCTTACCCGGAAACACCATATATTTT
TRBV13	-	TRBJ2-3	-	13	CASSLGNSDTQYF	TGTGCCAGCAGCTTAGGAAACTCAGATACGCAGTATTTT
TRBV12-3/TRBV12-4	once	TRBJ1-4	TRBD1	13	CASTPGTAEKLFF	TGTGCCAGCACCCCCGGGACAGCCGAAAAACTGTTTTTT
TRBV30	-	TRBJ2-2	TRBD2	17	CAWTLGLAGVNTGELFF	TGTGCCTGGACCCTAGGACTAGCGGGGGTAAACACCGGGGAGCTGTTTTTT
TRBV18	few	TRBJ2-5	TRBD1	14	CASSPGTGVETQYF	TGTGCCAGCTCACCCGGGACAGGGGTAGAGACCCAGTACTTC
TRBV10-1	-	TRBJ2-1	-	16	CASSDQGLQINNEQFF	TGCGCCAGCAGTGATCAGGGGCTTCAGATCAATAATGAGCAGTTCTTC
TRBV6-1	-	TRBJ1-5	-	13	CASSEDRDQPQHF	TGTGCCAGCAGTGAAGATCGGGATCAGCCCCAGCATTTT
TRBV6-5	-	TRBJ1-3	-	15	CASKRGPTSGNTIYF	TGTGCCAGCAAACGAGGGCCTACTTCTGGAAACACCATATATTTT
TRBV5-1	few	TRBJ2-1	-	16	CASSRNRDSRDNEQFF	TGCGCCAGCAGCCGAAACCGGGACTCGAGGGACAATGAGCAGTTCTTC
TRBV24-1	-	TRBJ1-5	TRBD1	14	CATSPGTGDQPQHF	TGTGCCACCAGCCCCGGGACAGGGGATCAGCCCCAGCATTTT
TRBV4-1	few	TRBJ2-7	-	15	CASSQDSFPLSEQYF	TGCGCCAGCAGCCAAGATAGCTTTCCTCTTTCTGAGCAGTACTTC
TRBV19	-	TRBJ2-1	-	13	CASSTNRYNEQFF	TGTGCCAGTAGTACTAACAGGTACAATGAGCAGTTCTTC
TRBV7-8	-	TRBJ2-7	-	16	CASTSVVDPSSYEQYF	TGTGCCAGCACCTCGGTAGTGGATCCTAGCTCCTACGAGCAGTACTTC
TRBV6-5	-	TRBJ1-2	TRBD1	13	CASSLDRGSGYTF	TGTGCCAGCAGCTTGGACAGGGGCTCAGGCTACACCTTC
TRBV10-3	-	TRBJ1-1	TRBD1	14	CAISGPDRDTEAFF	TGTGCCATCAGTGGCCCTGACAGGGACACTGAAGCTTTCTTT
TRBV19	-	TRBJ1-1	-	13	CASSIASNTEAFF	TGTGCCAGTAGTATCGCGTCGAACACTGAAGCTTTCTTT
TRBV19	-	TRBJ1-6	-	15	CASSVTGRFESPLHF	TGTGCCAGTAGTGTCACCGGGAGGTTTGAATCACCCCTCCACTTT
TRBV27	-	TRBJ2-3	-	13	CATPVTSTDTQYF	TGTGCCACCCCCGTAACTAGCACAGATACGCAGTATTTT
TRBV19	-	TRBJ2-1	TRBD2	14	CASSPSGGPGEQFF	TGTGCCAGTAGCCCTAGCGGGGGCCCTGGGGAGCAGTTCTTC
TRBV5-1	-	TRBJ1-1	-	19	CASSLGRGSFRPKNTEAFF	TGCGCCAGCAGCTTGGGTCGGGGTTCGTTTCGACCGAAGAACACTGAAGCTTTCTTT
TRBV11-2	few	TRBJ2-1	-	14	CASSVRTERDEQFF	TGTGCCAGCAGCGTCCGGACGGAGAGGGATGAGCAGTTCTTC
TRBV10-2	-	TRBJ2-2	-	18	CASSRGKSGTPNTGELFF	TGCGCCAGCAGCAGGGGTAAATCCGGGACACCGAACACCGGGGAGCTGTTTTTT
TRBV9	-	TRBJ1-6	-	12	CASSDNNSPLHF	TGTGCCAGCAGCGATAATAATTCACCCCTCCACTTT
TRBV10-3	-	TRBJ1-2	TRBD1	15	CAISDPRQGSDGYTF	TGTGCCATCAGTGACCCCCGACAGGGGTCGGATGGCTACACCTTC
TRBV5-6	-	TRBJ1-5	-	14	CASSLGQASGPQHF	TGTGCCAGCAGCTTGGGACAGGCAAGTGGGCCCCAGCATTTT
TRBV29-1	many	TRBJ2-3	-	11	CSGQDRDTQYF	TGCAGCGGCCAGGACAGAGATACGCAGTATTTT
TRBV7-2	-	TRBJ2-3	-	14	CASSLTRDTDTQYF	TGTGCCAGCAGCCTTACTAGGGACACAGATACGCAGTATTTT
TRBV6-1	once	TRBJ2-1	TRBD1	15	CASSERGQGIYEQFF	TGTGCCAGCAGTGAACGAGGACAGGGTATCTATGAGCAGTTCTTC
TRBV10-3	once	TRBJ2-3	TRBD2	14	CAISERGGTDTQYF	TGTGCCATCAGTGAGCGGGGGGGAACAGATACGCAGTATTTT
TRBV4-2	few	TRBJ1-6	TRBD1	18	CASSQDHPGGQYNSPLHF	TGTGCCAGCAGCCAAGATCATCCAGGGGGACAGTATAATTCACCCCTCCACTTT
TRBV4-3	once	TRBJ2-7	TRBD1	15	CASSQATGTGHEQYF	TGCGCCAGCAGCCAAGCAACCGGGACAGGTCACGAGCAGTACTTC
TRBV2	-	TRBJ1-2	TRBD1	14	CASLKTGGNYGYTF	TGTGCCAGCCTGAAGACAGGGGGCAACTATGGCTACACCTTC
TRBV2	-	TRBJ2-5	TRBD2	15	CASRPSGGGLETQYF	TGTGCCAGCAGACCTAGCGGGGGGGGCCTGGAGACCCAGTACTTC
TRBV18	once	TRBJ1-5	TRBD1	14	CASSGQGGNQPQHF	TGTGCCAGCTCAGGACAGGGCGGCAATCAGCCCCAGCATTTT
TRBV12-3/TRBV12-4	few	TRBJ1-2	-	12	CASRLSPYGYTF	TGTGCCAGCAGACTCTCCCCTTATGGCTACACCTTC
TRBV5-1	-	TRBJ1-1	TRBD1	14	CASRDDRGSTEAFF	TGCGCCAGCAGAGACGACAGGGGTTCAACTGAAGCTTTCTTT
TRBV5-4	once	TRBJ1-2	TRBD1	14	CASSAAGTGGGYTF	TGTGCCAGCAGCGCCGCCGGGACAGGGGGGGGCTACACCTTC